This TCR beta chain came from a study of blood T cell repertoires in COVID-19 (dated by TCRdb to the early 2020s). For the study in its entirety: Samples from collaborators originated in the United States, Italy and Spain and spanned both the acute and convalescent phases of COVID-19. Nearly every sample came with metadata listing a de-identified subject ID, COVID-19 status, age in years and sex. The dataset comprised deeply sampled blood TCRbeta repertoires from subjects exposed to, actively infected with, or recovered from COVID-19. The repertoires were made available in a free public database intended to serve as a resource for research on the immune response to SARS-CoV-2. Where HLA class I and class II types were available, the types were taken from metadata supplied by the sample provider, not from assay-based typing. Samples came from the ongoing ImmuneRACE study (first 160 participants) plus 1,254 subjects from 6 global collaborators. The material from the prospective study consisted of cDNA or gDNA derived from T cells, B-cell-depleted T cells, or PBMCs. Study-wide conclusions, independent of this receptor: The quantity of clinical and demographic metadata differed by source and by participant and was supplied without curation.

A remark on this clone: The antigen it recognizes is unknown. Base qualities are not provided; no much larger clone lies one nucleotide away.

Collaborating institutions collected whole blood in K2EDTA tubes following their own protocols. For TCRbeta analysis, collaborators shipped samples as frozen whole blood, isolated PBMCs, or DNA extracted from either of those sample types. TCRbeta CDR3 regions were amplified from genomic DNA using the immunoSEQ Assay, a bias-controlled multiplex PCR. The original pipeline was this. The number of nucleated cells in each sample was estimated from the amplification of reference gene primers within the assay. To quantify the absolute abundance of each unique TCRbeta CDR3 rearrangement, sequence reads were collapsed and filtered. For each sample, productive Simpson clonality was calculated as the square root of Simpson's diversity index across productive rearrangements. TCRdb limited this immuneACCESS table to in-frame rearrangements with V and J called. A share of clones is missing; checked studies link under half to unresolved V genes, and the rest is unexplained. V, J and clone size reflect that table, while D and trimming were determined from the DNA. The sample table records more than 95,000 clones; approximately 87% of these occur just once. The biggest ten clones account for approximately 2.1% of the sample.

Cut back by 4 bases and 4 bases, the V and J ends lie 18 bases apart. CDR1 and CDR2, per the germline V gene (reference sequence), are LNHNV and YYDKDF. Counted from cysteine to phenylalanine, this CDR3 has 16 amino acids. CDR3 DNA only is kept here, 48 bases in frame from base 1. This receptor was obtained from a young man with acute or convalescent COVID-19. The sample consisted of peripheral blood. In this chain, TRBV15 is recombined with TRBJ2-3; the D gene is perhaps TRBD1, from 5 matching bases. CDR3 sequence: CATSTRAGKASDTQYF. In nucleotide form, the sequence is TGTGCCACCAGCACAAGGGCAGGGAAAGCTTCAGATACGCAGTATTTT.